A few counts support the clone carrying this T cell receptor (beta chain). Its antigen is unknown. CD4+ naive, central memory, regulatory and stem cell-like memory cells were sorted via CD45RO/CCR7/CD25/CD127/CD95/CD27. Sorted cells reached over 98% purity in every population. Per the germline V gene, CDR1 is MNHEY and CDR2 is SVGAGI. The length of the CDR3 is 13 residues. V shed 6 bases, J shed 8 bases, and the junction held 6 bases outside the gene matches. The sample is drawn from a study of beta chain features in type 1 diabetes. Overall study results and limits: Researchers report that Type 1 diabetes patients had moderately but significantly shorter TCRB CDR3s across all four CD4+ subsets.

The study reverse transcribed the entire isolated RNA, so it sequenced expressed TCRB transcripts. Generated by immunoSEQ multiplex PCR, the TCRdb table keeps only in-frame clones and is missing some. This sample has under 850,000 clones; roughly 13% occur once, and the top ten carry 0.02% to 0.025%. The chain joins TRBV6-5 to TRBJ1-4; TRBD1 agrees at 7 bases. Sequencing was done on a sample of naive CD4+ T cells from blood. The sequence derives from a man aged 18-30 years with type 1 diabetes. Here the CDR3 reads CASSQGQREKLFF. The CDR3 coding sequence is TGTGCCAGCAGCCAGGGACAGAGAGAAAAACTGTTTTTT.